The 15 T cell receptor beta chains presented below share a single source sample, sequenced in a study of T cell responses to AZD1222 COVID-19 vaccine. The table came from immunoSEQ multiplex PCR; TCRdb's copy has only in-frame clones and leaves some out. The sample consists of around 130,000 clones, around nine tenths of them appearing once. The starting material was peripheral blood, obtained 28 days after the second AZD1222 dose. The receptors stem from an adult who received the AZD1222 COVID-19 vaccine.

The rearrangement joins TRBV7-2 to TRBJ2-3; 9 bases map to TRBD2. Germline-derived CDR1 and CDR2 are SGHTA and FQGNSA. The ends lost 3 bases at V and 0 bases at J; junction bases unmatched: 10. The CDR3 is 18 amino acids. The CDR3 region is CASSFFGAGGTSTDTQYF. The CDR3, as DNA: TGTGCCAGCAGCTTCTTCGGAGCGGGAGGAACCAGCACAGATACGCAGTATTTT.

The chain uses TRBV11-2 and TRBJ2-2; no clear D gene. The CDR3 sequence is 16 residues long. Germline loops: CDR1 SGHAT, CDR2 FQNNGV. V shed 1 base and J shed 4 bases, with 13 bases lying between them. CDR3 sequence reads: CASSLVGPVGTGELFF. CDR3 coding DNA: TGTGCCAGCAGCTTAGTTGGACCGGTGGGCACCGGGGAGCTGTTTTTT.

The CDR3 loop reads CASSLPGVSPLHF. In DNA form, the CDR3 reads TGTGCCAGCAGCTTACCGGGAGTATCACCCCTCCACTTT. The chain is built from TRBV7-9 and TRBJ1-6; D call uncertain. The germline V and J ends were trimmed by 2 bases and 10 bases, with 9 bases remaining between them. Germline-derived CDR1 and CDR2 are SEHNR and FQNEAQ (reference sequence). The CDR3 is 13 amino acids.

J is TRBJ2-5 and V is TRBV6-1; D call uncertain. The CDR3 covers 14 residues. The V end was cut by 2 bases, the J end by 5 bases, with 12 bases between. Germline values: CDR1 MNHNS, CDR2 SASEGT. CDR3 in DNA: TGTGCCAGCAGTGAACAAGAGACGAGTGAGACCCAGTACTTC. Residues: CASSEQETSETQYF.

The chain couples TRBV5-4 to TRBJ2-2; 13 bases match TRBD2. Germline lookup yields CDR1 SGHNT and CDR2 YYREEE (reference sequence). This CDR3 has 16 residues. The ends lost 4 bases at V and 4 bases at J; junction bases unmatched: 4. Here the CDR3 reads CASSRGLAGITGELFF. The DNA of the CDR3 is TGTGCCAGCAGCAGGGGACTAGCGGGGATCACCGGGGAGCTGTTTTTT. Together with reference TRBV5-4 and TRBJ2-2, the CDR3 gives the full variable domain: ETGVTQSPTHLIKTRGQQVTLRCSSQSGHNTVSWYQQALGQGPQFIFQYYREEENGRGNFPPRFSGLQFPNYSSELNVNALELDDSALYLCASSRGLAGITGELFFGEGSRLTVL.

The chain has TRBV28 and TRBJ1-1, with D unclear. Germline CDR1 is MDHEN and CDR2 is SYDVKM. V was shortened by 8 bases and J by 0 bases, with 16 bases between the two germline ends. This CDR3 spans 15 amino acids. The CDR3 loop reads CASEPGKAMNTEAFF. CDR3 in DNA: TGTGCCAGCGAACCCGGGAAAGCGATGAACACTGAAGCTTTCTTT.

The genes are TRBV12-3 or TRBV12-4 and TRBJ1-1; D unclear. This CDR3 is 13 amino acids long. V gave up 8 bases and J gave up 5 bases, with 15 bases separating them. This CDR3 is CASLIRRTTEAFF. CDR3 DNA sequence: TGTGCCAGCTTGATTCGCAGGACGACTGAAGCTTTCTTT.

The rearrangement joins TRBV7-8 to TRBJ1-5; D uncertain. V was clipped by 5 bases and J by 4 bases, with 15 bases between them. Germline CDR1 is SGHVS and CDR2 is FQNEAQ. This CDR3 contains 15 residues. The CDR3, as DNA: TGTGCCAGCAGCCTCGGCGGTCCCTTAAATCAGCCCCAGCATTTT. This translates into CASSLGGPLNQPQHF.

V and J are TRBV7-9 and TRBJ2-7, with D perhaps TRBD2 (6 bases). Per germline, CDR1 SEHNR and CDR2 FQNEAQ (reference sequence). Trimming took 7 bases from V and 6 from J, leaving 22 bases between them. The length of the CDR3 is 15 residues. DNA for the CDR3: TGTGCCAGCACTCTAGCACCCGGGGGTGAGGGCGAGCAGTACTTC. It codes for CASTLAPGGEGEQYF.

The rearrangement joins TRBV4-3 to TRBJ2-1, with TRBD1 identical over 7 bases. V dropped 0 bases and J dropped 2; count of bases not matched to a gene: 4. CDR3 length: 16 residues. The germline gives CDR1 LGHNA, CDR2 YSLEER. The CDR3 sequence is CASSQEGTATYNEQFF. For the CDR3, the DNA is TGCGCCAGCAGCCAAGAGGGGACAGCCACCTACAATGAGCAGTTCTTC.

In DNA form, the CDR3 reads TGTGCCAGCAGCTTAAATGCGGACTCCTCCTACAATGAGCAGTTCTTC. Its translation: CASSLNADSSYNEQFF. J is TRBJ2-1 and V is TRBV7-3, with a tentative D call TRBD2 (5 bases). V lost 1 base and J lost 0, with 10 bases in between. The CDR3 length is 16 residues. Germline loops: CDR1 SGHTA, CDR2 FQGTGA.

The rearrangement joins TRBV2 to TRBJ2-5; tentatively, D is TRBD1 (5 bases). There are 13 residues in the CDR3. Germline-derived CDR1 and CDR2 are SNHLY and FYNNEI. The V gene lost 4 bases and the J gene lost 3 bases, with 9 bases spanning the gap. CDR3 in DNA: TGTGCCAGCAGTGCTGTCAGGGAAGAGACCCAGTACTTC. Its translation is CASSAVREETQYF.

The chain carries TRBV10-3 and TRBJ1-2; TRBD1 is a possible D gene (6 bases). Germline V lookup: CDR1 ENHRY, CDR2 SYGVKD. This CDR3 comprises 15 residues. V was clipped by 0 bases and J by 6 bases, with 14 bases between them. In DNA, the CDR3 is TGTGCCATCAGTGAGTCGGGGGGGCTGCCTGATGGCTACACCTTC. The encoded protein is CAISESGGLPDGYTF.

This clone was recorded once. V is TRBV27 and J is TRBJ2-3, with 11 positions matching TRBD2. The length of the CDR3 is 16 residues. Per the germline V gene, CDR1 is MNHEY and CDR2 is SMNVEV (reference sequence). After removal of 2 bases from V and 3 bases from J, the junction contained 4 bases not matched to a gene. CDR3 loop: CASSLGTSGGTDTQYF. The CDR3 bases are TGTGCCAGCAGTTTAGGAACTAGCGGGGGAACAGATACGCAGTATTTT.

Of note for this clone: This sample also contains other DNA sequences that code for the same CDR3. J is TRBJ2-1 and V is TRBV20-1; no clear D gene. Germline CDR1 is DFQATT and CDR2 is SNEGSKA (reference sequence). Trimming pared 3 bases from V and 7 bases from J, leaving 7 bases between. The CDR3 is 11 amino acids. The CDR3 loop reads CSARGRNEQFF. The CDR3, as DNA: TGCAGTGCTAGGGGTCGGAATGAGCAGTTCTTC.